A single sample gave rise to the 30 T cell receptor beta chains below, sequenced in a study of technical replicates of blood from a handful of donors. Profiling relied on immunoSEQ multiplex PCR, and the TCRdb table lists in-frame clones only, not all of them. The data contain tens of thousands of clones, 95% of them singletons. The source material was T cells isolated from PBMCs. The origin of the receptors is a human donor in good health.

This sequence joins TRBV28 and TRBJ2-2; 7 bases map to TRBD2. This CDR3 is 15 amino acids long. With 6 bases clipped from V and 1 base from J, the junction kept 5 bases outside the gene matches. In germline, CDR1 is MDHEN, CDR2 SYDVKM. The CDR3 is CASRLTGGNTGELFF. The CDR3, as DNA: TGTGCCAGCAGGTTGACGGGAGGGAACACCGGGGAGCTGTTTTTT.

This clone occurred a few times. The chain is built from TRBV7-9 and TRBJ2-5; 10 positions agree with TRBD1. The V gene's germline CDR1 is SEHNR and CDR2 FQNEAQ (reference sequence). The V and J ends lost 5 bases and 2 bases, in that order; junction bases with no gene match: 5. The CDR3 is made up of 15 amino acids. CDR3 amino acids: CASSRVDRGQETQYF. The CDR3 DNA reads TGTGCCAGCAGCCGCGTGGACAGGGGGCAAGAGACCCAGTACTTC.

The gene calls are TRBV11-2 and TRBJ1-4; 8 nucleotides line up with TRBD1. The CDR3 is 14 amino acids. V lost 0 bases and J lost 8; bases outside the gene matches: 2. The germline gives CDR1 SGHAT, CDR2 FQNNGV. The CDR3, as DNA: TGTGCCAGCAGCTTAGATTGGGACAGGGAAAAACTGTTTTTT. Residues: CASSLDWDREKLFF.

The chain employs TRBV29-1 and TRBJ1-1; 9 nucleotides align to TRBD1. Germline V CDR1 and CDR2: SQVTM, ANQGSEA. V lost 6 bases and J lost 11; bases outside the gene matches: 13. This CDR3 is 13 amino acids long. Here the CDR3 reads CSVSTGGYRGAFF. The CDR3 DNA is TGCAGCGTGTCGACAGGGGGGTACCGCGGGGCTTTCTTT.

The chain has TRBV19 and TRBJ1-2, with 8 bases identical to TRBD1. Germline CDR1 reads LNHDA; CDR2 reads SQIVND (reference sequence). CDR3 size: 12 residues. V lost 8 bases to trimming and J lost 4 bases; unmatched junction nucleotides: 3. The CDR3 spells CASEGTGYGYTF. The CDR3, as DNA: TGTGCCAGTGAAGGGACAGGCTATGGCTACACCTTC.

This clone was found once. The chain recombines TRBV11-2 with TRBJ1-1, with a possible D match to TRBD1 (5 bases). The germline V gene encodes CDR1 SGHAT and CDR2 FQNNGV. V was trimmed by 4 bases and J by 3 bases, leaving 9 bases between them. The CDR3 sequence is 13 residues long. The CDR3 DNA reads as TGTGCCAGCAGCTCCGCGGGGGACACTGAAGCTTTCTTT. Its translation is CASSSAGDTEAFF. Complete variable domain (other parts from reference TRBV11-2 and TRBJ1-1): EAGVAQSPRYKIIEKRQSVAFWCNPISGHATLYWYQQILGQGPKLLIQFQNNGVVDDSQLPKDRFSAERLKGVDSTLKIQPAKLEDSAVYLCASSSAGDTEAFFGQGTRLTVV.

V usage is TRBV7-2 and J usage is TRBJ1-4, with D maybe TRBD1 (5 bases). This CDR3 contains 15 residues. Trimming pared 0 bases from V and 2 bases from J, leaving 7 bases between. Germline CDR1 SGHTA, CDR2 FQGNSA. The CDR3 protein is CASSLAPGTNEKLFF. CDR3 nucleotide sequence: TGTGCCAGCAGCTTAGCCCCAGGGACTAATGAAAAACTGTTTTTT. Full variable domain (rest looked up from reference TRBV7-2 and TRBJ1-4): GAGVSQSPSNKVTEKGKDVELRCDPISGHTALYWYRQSLGQGLEFLIYFQGNSAPDKSGLPSDRFSAERTGGSVSTLTIQRTQQEDSAVYLCASSLAPGTNEKLFFGSGTQLSVL.

The CDR3 here is CAWSGDEMNTEAFF. The CDR3 DNA reads as TGTGCCTGGAGCGGAGATGAAATGAACACTGAAGCTTTCTTT. The V and J genes are TRBV30 and TRBJ1-1; unclear D gene. Germline lookup yields CDR1 GTSNPN and CDR2 SVGIG (reference sequence). V dropped 3 bases and J dropped 0 bases, with 11 bases sitting between them. This CDR3 comprises 14 residues.

The chain has TRBV6-1 and TRBJ2-7; D is unresolved. Germline V gene sequence: CDR1 MNHNS, CDR2 SASEGT. CDR3 length: 12 residues. With 0 bases removed from V and 4 bases from J, the gap between germline ends came to 4 bases. CDR3 bases: TGTGCCAGCAGTGAAGCGTCATACGAGCAGTACTTC. It encodes CASSEASYEQYF.

The J gene is TRBJ2-1, the V gene TRBV6-4; no firm D call. The CDR3 loop spans 13 amino acids. Trimming left V 1 base short and J 2 bases short, with 3 bases between. Per germline, CDR1 MRHNA and CDR2 SNTAGT. CDR3 nucleotide sequence: TGTGCCAGCAGTGACTTCGCCTACAATGAGCAGTTCTTC. Encoded protein: CASSDFAYNEQFF.

This chain connects TRBV5-1 to TRBJ2-5; D is unresolved. V was cut by 7 bases and J by 3 bases, with 16 bases left in between. Germline values: CDR1 SGHRS, CDR2 YFSETQ. The CDR3 is made up of 14 amino acids. The CDR3 DNA reads TGCGCCAGCCGAGATGCCCCGCGCGAAGAGACCCAGTACTTC. It specifies CASRDAPREETQYF.

The chain combines TRBV29-1 with TRBJ2-3; TRBD2 agrees at 8 bases. Unmatched junction bases numbered 5, after V lost 4 bases and J lost 2 bases. This CDR3 contains 14 residues. Germline assignment: CDR1 SQVTM and CDR2 ANQGSEA. This CDR3 is CSVVTSGTTDTQYF. In DNA, the CDR3 is TGCAGCGTTGTCACTAGCGGAACCACAGATACGCAGTATTTT.

In this sample, this clone turned up once. The chain couples TRBV18 to TRBJ2-1; the D is unclear. Trimming stripped 3 bases from V and 5 bases from J, with 5 bases between. The germline gives CDR1 KGHSH, CDR2 LQKENI. This CDR3 contains 12 residues. CDR3 nucleotide sequence: TGTGCCAGCTCACCGGCTGACAATGAGCAGTTCTTC. Translated, it gives CASSPADNEQFF. Full variable domain (rest looked up from reference TRBV18 and TRBJ2-1): NAGVMQNPRHLVRRRGQEARLRCSPMKGHSHVYWYRQLPEEGLKFMVYLQKENIIDESGMPKERFSAEFPKEGPSILRIQQVVRGDSAAYFCASSPADNEQFFGPGTRLTVL.

This chain uses TRBV10-3 with TRBJ2-1; D may be TRBD2 (6 bases). Per the germline V gene, CDR1 is ENHRY and CDR2 is SYGVKD. The length of the CDR3 is 14 residues. V lost 5 bases and J 1 base, leaving 9 bases between the germline ends. This chain's CDR3 is CAISMGLSYNEQFF. Written as DNA, the CDR3 is TGTGCCATCAGTATGGGACTTTCCTACAATGAGCAGTTCTTC.

The chain is built from TRBV15 and TRBJ1-5, with D possibly TRBD1 on 5 matching bases. The CDR3 is made up of 14 amino acids. CDR1 is LNHNV, CDR2 YYDKDF, per germline (reference sequence). V was clipped by 1 base and J by 4 bases, with 8 bases between them. CDR3 bases: TGTGCCACCAGCAGAGCGACAGATAATCAGCCCCAGCATTTT. Translation: CATSRATDNQPQHF.

The rearrangement links TRBV11-3 to TRBJ1-2; unclear D gene. Trimming stripped 3 bases from V and 2 bases from J, with 10 bases between. Germline-derived CDR1 and CDR2 are SGHNT and YENEEA. This CDR3 is 14 amino acids long. The CDR3 bases are TGTGCCAGCAGCTTGTCCGGGTCGAACTATGGCTACACCTTC. Its protein product is CASSLSGSNYGYTF.

The genes are TRBV11-3 and TRBJ1-3; D is perhaps TRBD1 (5 bases). V lost 5 bases and J lost 3, with 11 bases in between. From germline, CDR1 is SGHNT and CDR2 YENEEA. The CDR3 extends over 14 amino acids. CDR3 in DNA: TGTGCCAGCAGCCTTCAGGGTCGTGGAAACACCATATATTTT. It encodes CASSLQGRGNTIYF.

The gene calls are TRBV7-9 and TRBJ2-1; TRBD1 aligns across 7 bases. This CDR3 contains 15 residues. Trimming at V came to 5 bases and at J to 4 bases, leaving 8 bases not matched to a gene. CDR1 and CDR2 (germline): SEHNR, FQNEAQ (reference sequence). The CDR3 sequence is CASSPETGNYNEQFF. The CDR3 DNA reads TGTGCCAGCAGCCCCGAGACAGGGAATTACAATGAGCAGTTCTTC.

This clone was observed a handful of times. The chain is built from TRBV6-5 and TRBJ1-2; no reliable D call. Germline CDR1 and CDR2: MNHEY and SVGAGI. V was cut by 2 bases and J by 2 bases, with 3 bases left in between. The CDR3 extends over 12 amino acids. CDR3 coding DNA: TGTGCCAGCAGTTACCGGAACTATGGCTACACCTTC. Its translation: CASSYRNYGYTF.

This sequence joins TRBV19 and TRBJ2-3, with D uncertain. V was cut by 10 bases and J by 8 bases, with 16 bases left in between. The length of the CDR3 is 12 residues. CDR1 and CDR2 from the germline V gene are LNHDA and SQIVND (reference sequence). CDR3 coding DNA: TGTGCCACCGAAGAAAATACGCGTACGCAGTATTTT. Residues: CATEENTRTQYF.

This clone was detected once. The V and J genes are TRBV29-1 and TRBJ2-7; D remains unclear. This CDR3 has 12 amino acids. V lost 0 bases, J lost 2 bases, and 5 bases lay in between. Germline V gene lookup returns CDR1 SQVTM and CDR2 ANQGSEA. CDR3 coding DNA: TGCAGCGTTGAAGATCAAACCTACGAGCAGTACTTC. It encodes CSVEDQTYEQYF.

Comments on this clone: At one end, the junction sequence differs from germline, possibly due to a read error. The chain combines TRBV7-7 with TRBJ2-1; 7 nucleotides line up with TRBD2. The CDR3 is 13 residues long. Germline loops: CDR1 SSHAT, CDR2 FNYEAQ (reference sequence). CDR3 nucleotides: TGTGCTAGCAGCTTAGGGGTGGGAGGGGAGCAGTTCTTC. Its protein product is CASSLGVGGEQFF.

The chain employs TRBV9 and TRBJ1-2; 8 bases are a match to TRBD1. Germline CDR1 and CDR2: SGDLS and YYNGEE. The CDR3 contains 16 residues. V dropped 2 bases and J dropped 4; count of bases not matched to a gene: 10. The CDR3 reads CASSVSRGTGVYGYTF. DNA for the CDR3: TGTGCCAGCAGCGTCTCGAGGGGGACAGGAGTCTATGGCTACACCTTC.

In nucleotides, the CDR3 is TGTGCCAGCAGTTTTCTCACACTAGCGGGAGATTACAATGAGCAGTTCTTC. Translated, it gives CASSFLTLAGDYNEQFF. The V gene is TRBV28, the J gene TRBJ2-1; 11 positions agree with TRBD2. After removal of 3 bases from V and 4 bases from J, the junction contained 8 bases not matched to a gene. CDR1 is MDHEN, CDR2 SYDVKM, per germline. The CDR3 has 17 amino acids.

The rearrangement joins TRBV11-3 to TRBJ1-6; D is uncertain. Germline assignment: CDR1 SGHNT and CDR2 YENEEA. This CDR3 is 14 amino acids long. V lost 2 bases and J lost 5, with 7 bases in between. The CDR3 bases are TGTGCCAGCAGCTTACTCGGGGATAATTCACCCCTCCACTTT. This gives the protein CASSLLGDNSPLHF.

This chain connects TRBV19 to TRBJ1-1; D may be TRBD1 (6 bases). This CDR3 spans 12 amino acids. Germline lookup yields CDR1 LNHDA and CDR2 SQIVND (reference sequence). DNA of the CDR3: TGTGCGATTGGTGGGACAAACACTGAAGCTTTCTTT. The encoded protein is CAIGGTNTEAFF.

The count of this clone is one. The chain couples TRBV2 to TRBJ1-5; 8 bases match TRBD1. Losses at the gene ends were 2 bases for V and 5 bases for J; bases not matched to a gene: 5. Germline assignment: CDR1 SNHLY and CDR2 FYNNEI. The CDR3 sequence is 15 residues long. In nucleotides, the CDR3 is TGTGCCAGCAGTGAATCGGGGACAGGACATCAGCCCCAGCATTTT. Translating gives CASSESGTGHQPQHF.

The genes are TRBV4-1 and TRBJ2-5; TRBD1 aligns across 8 bases. This CDR3 is built from 15 residues. Germline V gene sequence: CDR1 MGHRA, CDR2 YSYEKL. V lost 1 base to trimming and J lost 5 bases; unmatched junction nucleotides: 6. The CDR3 DNA reads TGCGCCAGCAGCCAAGGGACAGGGTATGGTGAGACCCAGTACTTC. Amino acid sequence: CASSQGTGYGETQYF.

The chain is built from TRBV14 and TRBJ1-2; D is possibly TRBD1 (5 bases). CDR1 SGHDN and CDR2 FVKESK come from the germline V gene. Trimming removed 6 bases from V and 5 bases from J, with 10 bases in between. The CDR3 sequence is 12 residues long. Here the CDR3 reads CASSLGPYGYTF. The CDR3 DNA is TGTGCCAGCAGTCTGGGGCCGTATGGCTACACCTTC.

V gene TRBV28 combines with J gene TRBJ1-5, with a weak D call TRBD1 (5 bases). The CDR3 sequence is 15 residues long. CDR1 and CDR2 (germline): MDHEN, SYDVKM. The V end was cut by 2 bases, the J end by 3 bases, with 11 bases between. The CDR3 DNA sequence: TGTGCCAGCAGTTTAGGTCCACAGGTCAATCAGCCCCAGCATTTT. It is translated as CASSLGPQVNQPQHF. Full variable domain (outside the CDR3, taken from reference TRBV28 and TRBJ1-5): DVKVTQSSRYLVKRTGEKVFLECVQDMDHENMFWYRQDPGLGLRLIYFSYDVKMKEKGDIPEGYSVSREKKERFSLILESASTNQTSMYLCASSLGPQVNQPQHFGDGTRLSIL.